Ten or more counts support the clone carrying this T cell receptor beta chain. TCRdb reassembled clones from the PCR reads with MiXCR. The sample yields 31,000 or so clones, over 15% seen once. These data are taken from a study of metastatic and nonmetastatic thyroid tumors. About the research overall: The authors compared repertoires across blood and tumor or nodule tissue from malignant and benign thyroid patients.

There were no patients who had received any treatment before thyroid surgery. After removal of 2 bases from V and 4 bases from J, the junction contained 5 bases not matched to a gene. In germline, CDR1 is LGHNA, CDR2 YNFKEQ. This CDR3 comprises 16 residues. This TCR came from a female donor with papillary thyroid cancer or a benign thyroid nodule (not recorded which). Some clones in this sample may be carry-over from other donors' samples. This sequence joins TRBV4-2 and TRBJ2-7, with TRBD2 identical over 13 bases. Specimen: blood. In DNA form, the CDR3 reads TGTGCCAGCAGCCAAACTAGCGGGGGGGAGAATTACGAGCAGTACTTC. Protein: CASSQTSGGENYEQYF.